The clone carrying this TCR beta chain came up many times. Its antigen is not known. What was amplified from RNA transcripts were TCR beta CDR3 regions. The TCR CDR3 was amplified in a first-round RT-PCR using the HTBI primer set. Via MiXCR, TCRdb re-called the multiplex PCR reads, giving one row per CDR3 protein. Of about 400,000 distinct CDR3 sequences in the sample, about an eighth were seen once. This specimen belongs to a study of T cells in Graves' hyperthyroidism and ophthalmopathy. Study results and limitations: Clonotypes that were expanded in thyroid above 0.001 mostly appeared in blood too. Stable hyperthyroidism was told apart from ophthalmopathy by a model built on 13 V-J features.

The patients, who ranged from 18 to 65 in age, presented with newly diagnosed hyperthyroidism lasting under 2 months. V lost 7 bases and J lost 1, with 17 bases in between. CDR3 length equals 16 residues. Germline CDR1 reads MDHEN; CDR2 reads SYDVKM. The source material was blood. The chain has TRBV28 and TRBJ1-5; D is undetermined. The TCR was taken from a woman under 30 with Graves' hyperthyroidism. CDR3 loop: CASTERAAQSNQPQHF. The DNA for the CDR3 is TGTGCCAGCACCGAGAGGGCAGCCCAGAGCAATCAGCCCCAGCATTTT.